These 20 T cell receptor beta chains originate from one sample sequenced in a study of T cell repertoires in cytomegalovirus infection (dated by TCRdb to about 2019). What this sample's treatment or condition label stands for: in vitro stimulation with specific CMV peptide epitopes to enrich CMV-specific T cells. Their recognized antigens are unknown. Instrument used: Illumina HiSeq 1500. Starting from the raw public reads, TCRdb applied fastp trimming at Q25, assembled clones with MiXCR and retained in-frame beta chains. Duplicate CDR3 protein sequences are folded into a single record with the most common DNA and genes. A total of fewer than 150,000 distinct CDR3 sequences appear in this sample, over 25% of them only once. The ten largest make up less than 45% of the sample. The material sequenced was CD8+ T cells from cultured PBMCs, taken from culture after CMV antigen stimulation. These TCRs come from a human donor in good health (CMV status not recorded). Some clones in this sample may be carry-over from other donors' samples.

The V gene is TRBV27, the J gene TRBJ2-3, with TRBD2 matching over 7 bases. V was clipped by 3 bases and J by 0 bases; unmatched bases: 3. Germline lookup yields CDR1 MNHEY and CDR2 SMNVEV (reference sequence). This CDR3 spans 15 amino acids. CDR3 sequence: CASSFYGGSTDTQYF. The CDR3 DNA follows: TGTGCCAGCAGTTTTTACGGGGGGAGCACAGATACGCAGTATTTT.

This clonotype was found many times. V usage is TRBV12-3 or TRBV12-4 and J usage is TRBJ2-5, with 11 bases lining up with TRBD2. Trimming cost V 5 bases and J 5 bases; bases outside gene matches: 10. The length of the CDR3 is 16 residues. CDR3 region: CASSPGLAGRGETQYF. The CDR3 nucleotides are TGTGCCAGCAGTCCCGGACTAGCGGGCCGGGGTGAGACCCAGTACTTC.

The table lists this clonotype with a count of one. The chain employs TRBV20-1 and TRBJ2-7, with 9 bases matching TRBD1. The germline V gene has CDR1 DFQATT and CDR2 SNEGSKA (reference sequence). This CDR3 has 12 residues. Germline trimming cut 7 bases from V and 7 bases from J; bases unmatched to any gene: 8. CDR3 loop: CSVGQGMREQYF. The CDR3 DNA reads as TGCAGTGTGGGACAGGGAATGAGGGAGCAGTACTTC.

This clonotype was seen a single time. The V call is TRBV6-5, the J call TRBJ2-2; no firm D call. V was pared by 2 bases and J by 5 bases, with 9 bases between. Per germline, CDR1 MNHEY and CDR2 SVGAGI. There are 14 residues in the CDR3. The CDR3 spells CASSYAQWTGELFF. CDR3 sequence (DNA): TGTGCCAGCAGTTACGCCCAGTGGACCGGGGAGCTGTTTTTT.

This clonotype was detected a few times. A much larger clone is a single base away; this may be a read error. The V and J genes are TRBV7-9 and TRBJ2-1; D is undetermined. The CDR3 runs 11 residues. Trimming left V 5 bases short and J 5 bases short, with 4 bases between. Germline V gives CDR1 SEHNR, CDR2 FQNEAQ (reference sequence). The CDR3 DNA follows: TGTGCCAGCAGCCACGACAATGAGCAGTTCTTC. Amino acids: CASSHDNEQFF.

The chain employs TRBV10-3 and TRBJ1-2; D is perhaps TRBD1 (5 bases). Germline CDR1 reads ENHRY; CDR2 reads SYGVKD. The length of the CDR3 is 15 residues. The V end lost 3 bases, the J end lost 4 bases, and 15 bases lay between the germline ends. The CDR3 DNA reads as TGTGCCATCAGTGAAGTAGGACATCCCGCCTATGGCTACACCTTC. Its protein product is CAISEVGHPAYGYTF.

The CDR3 reads CASSWTRQETQYF. In nucleotides, the CDR3 is TGTGCCAGCAGCTGGACTAGACAAGAGACCCAGTACTTC. The chain has TRBV5-4 and TRBJ2-5; 7 nucleotides line up with TRBD2. Germline loops: CDR1 SGHNT, CDR2 YYREEE (reference sequence). The CDR3 spans 13 residues. The V gene end was trimmed by 3 bases and the J gene end by 2 bases; junction bases not matched to a gene: 1.

The CDR3 region is CASSLKRIGRGETQYF. For the CDR3, the DNA is TGTGCCAGCAGCTTGAAACGGATTGGTCGCGGGGAGACCCAGTACTTC. The rearrangement links TRBV5-4 to TRBJ2-5; D perhaps matches TRBD2 (5 bases). Trimming stripped 1 base from V and 5 bases from J, with 18 bases between. CDR3 length: 16 residues. Germline CDR1 is SGHNT and CDR2 is YYREEE (reference sequence).

Only a few counts were recorded for this clonotype. V and J are TRBV7-8 and TRBJ1-1; D is uncertain. Germline CDR1 reads SGHVS; CDR2 reads FQNEAQ. The CDR3 loop spans 13 amino acids. Deletions cut 5 bases from V and 8 bases from J, with 15 bases between. The CDR3 loop reads CASSPQPGEEAFF. CDR3 nucleotide sequence: TGTGCCAGCAGCCCACAACCCGGGGAAGAAGCTTTCTTT.

This clonotype was counted ten times or more. The chain links TRBV7-6 to TRBJ1-1; D call uncertain. Per the germline V gene, CDR1 is SGHVS and CDR2 is FNYEAQ. Trimming shortened V by 3 bases and J by 1 base, and 12 bases separated the two germline ends. The CDR3 is made up of 15 amino acids. Written as DNA, the CDR3 is TGTGCCAGCAGCTTGGGGAGGGCCGGGAACACTGAAGCTTTCTTT. Amino acid sequence: CASSLGRAGNTEAFF. Looking up the rest from reference TRBV7-6 and TRBJ1-1 gives the full variable domain: GAGVSQSPRYKVTKRGQDVALRCDPISGHVSLYWYRQALGQGPEFLTYFNYEAQQDKSGLPNDRFSAERPEGSISTLTIQRTEQRDSAMYRCASSLGRAGNTEAFFGQGTRLTVV.

This clonotype was detected only once. The gene calls are TRBV4-2 and TRBJ1-1; D may be TRBD1 (6 bases). There are 17 residues in the CDR3. V was clipped by 4 bases and J by 4 bases, with 22 bases between them. The V gene's germline CDR1 is LGHNA and CDR2 YNFKEQ. The CDR3 spells CASSRGAGEPAGTEAFF. CDR3 in DNA: TGTGCCAGCAGCCGAGGCGCAGGGGAGCCGGCGGGCACTGAAGCTTTCTTT.

The chain links TRBV6-8 to TRBJ2-5, with D perhaps TRBD1 (5 bases). The CDR3 extends over 15 amino acids. Germline CDR1 and CDR2: MNHGY and SAAAGT. V was cut by 5 bases and J by 0 bases, with 13 bases left in between. CDR3 in amino acids: CASSLRVSHQETQYF. The CDR3 coding sequence is TGTGCCAGCAGTCTCAGGGTGTCCCACCAAGAGACCCAGTACTTC.

This rearrangement joins TRBV7-6 to TRBJ2-7; a possible D gene is TRBD2 (6 bases). V shed 1 base and J shed 1 base, with 11 bases lying between them. CDR1 is SGHVS, CDR2 FNYEAQ, per germline. CDR3 length: 15 residues. CDR3 sequence reads: CASSLGGARSYEQYF. CDR3 nucleotide sequence: TGTGCCAGCAGCTTAGGCGGGGCTCGGTCCTACGAGCAGTACTTC.

This chain links TRBV6-5 with TRBJ1-1, with 9 positions matching TRBD1. The germline V gene encodes CDR1 MNHEY and CDR2 SVGAGI. The CDR3 runs 15 residues. Trimming removed 4 bases from V and 5 bases from J; junction bases left unmatched: 8. CDR3 residues: CASSFRDREGTEAFF. The CDR3 DNA reads as TGTGCCAGCAGTTTCCGGGACAGGGAAGGGACTGAAGCTTTCTTT.

This clonotype has ten or more counts. The CDR3 DNA reads as TGCGCCAGCAGCCAAGGACAGGGGGCCTACGAGCAGTACTTC. As protein: CASSQGQGAYEQYF. J is TRBJ2-7 and V is TRBV4-3; 9 bases line up with TRBD1. Per germline, CDR1 LGHNA and CDR2 YSLEER. CDR3 length: 14 amino acids. V lost 1 base to trimming and J lost 2 bases; unmatched junction nucleotides: 0.

This clonotype was detected only a few times. The chain has TRBV14 and TRBJ2-2, with 7 nucleotides matching TRBD1. V was clipped by 3 bases and J by 5 bases; unmatched bases: 6. Germline V gene sequence: CDR1 SGHDN, CDR2 FVKESK. The CDR3 extends over 15 amino acids. The CDR3 region has the DNA TGTGCCAGCAGCCACAAGGGGGCGAGGACCGGGGAGCTGTTTTTT. Protein: CASSHKGARTGELFF. The full variable domain, completed using reference TRBV14 and TRBJ2-2, is EAGVTQFPSHSVIEKGQTVTLRCDPISGHDNLYWYRRVMGKEIKFLLHFVKESKQDESGMPNNRFLAERTGGTYSTLKVQPAELEDSGVYFCASSHKGARTGELFFGEGSRLTVL.

The sample holds a few counts of this clonotype. This chain uses TRBV7-2 with TRBJ2-7; TRBD1 matches at 7 bases. The CDR3 covers 17 residues. The germline V gene has CDR1 SGHTA and CDR2 FQGNSA. V was pared by 5 bases and J by 4 bases, with 17 bases of the junction left unmatched. CDR3 bases: TGTGCCAGCAGCGCCCGGACAGGCTTAACGGGGAGATACGAGCAGTACTTC. Its protein is CASSARTGLTGRYEQYF.

This clonotype was detected only a few times. The chain couples TRBV6-5 to TRBJ2-7; 8 bases agree with TRBD1. The CDR3 loop spans 16 amino acids. Trimming at V came to 7 bases and at J to 6 bases, leaving 17 bases not matched to a gene. Germline-derived CDR1 and CDR2 are MNHEY and SVGAGI. CDR3 region: CASTRSGRGPAGEQYF. The CDR3 DNA reads TGTGCCAGCACCAGAAGCGGCAGGGGGCCAGCAGGCGAGCAGTACTTC.

The chain links TRBV12-3 or TRBV12-4 to TRBJ2-1; D could derive from TRBD1 or TRBD2 (5 bases each). This CDR3 comprises 14 residues. The V gene lost 3 bases and the J gene lost 6 bases, with 12 bases spanning the gap. CDR3: CASSFPGTINEQFF. The CDR3 bases are TGTGCCAGCAGTTTCCCAGGGACCATCAATGAGCAGTTCTTC.

The chain couples TRBV7-8 to TRBJ2-2, with a weak D call TRBD2 (6 bases). Trimming removed 6 bases from V and 6 bases from J, with 26 bases in between. Germline V lookup: CDR1 SGHVS, CDR2 FQNEAQ. The CDR3 has 18 residues. The CDR3 bases are TGTGCCAGCAGGTTACCCCGGGGGAGGATAGTCTCTGCCGGGGAGCTGTTTTTT. Translating gives CASRLPRGRIVSAGELFF.